The TCR beta chain described here comes from a study of neurological immune-mediated disorders. General study findings and limits: Expanded clones shared no identical CDR3 amino acid sequences across subjects, which suggested private TCR-beta repertoires in all groups.

Germline values: CDR1 SGHRS, CDR2 YFSETQ. CDR3 length equals 14 residues. V lost 4 bases, J lost 4 bases, and 3 bases stayed unmatched. In its sample, this clonotype was seen once. The antigen is undetermined. TCRdb used MiXCR to reprocess the 5' RACE reads, holding one entry per CDR3 protein. The repertoire holds 40,000 to 55,000 distinct CDR3 sequences, with 10% as singletons. The chain joins TRBV5-1 to TRBJ1-4, with 8 nucleotides matching TRBD1. This receptor was obtained from a woman aged 40 to 49 with HTLV-1-associated myelopathy (HAM/TSP). The sample comprised PBMCs. The chain's CDR3 is CASSTGQGNEKLFF. CDR3 coding DNA: TGCGCCAGCAGCACCGGACAGGGTAATGAAAAACTGTTTTTT.